This T cell receptor beta chain was observed in a study of T cells after yellow fever vaccination. Study outcomes and limitations: Contamination by abundant bulk-population clonotypes could be present in FACS-sorted repertoires. In post-booster samples, most primary-vaccination clones reappeared (approximately 95% CD4, over 70% CD8).

TCRdb re-derived calls from the 5' RACE reads in MiXCR, one entry per CDR3 protein. The sample shows some 300,000 distinct CDR3 sequences, roughly 3.5% of them seen only once. This clonotype was recorded at least ten times. The antigen remains unidentified. The specimen was PBMCs, collected on the day of the yellow fever booster vaccination. The receptor comes from a man aged 18 to 30 who received the YFV17D yellow fever vaccine.

CDR3 DNA sequence: TGTGCCAGCAGCTTAAATAGGGGGAACGAAGCTTTCTTT. Protein product: CASSLNRGNEAFF. This rearrangement joins TRBV7-9 to TRBJ1-1; D perhaps matches TRBD1 (6 bases). V was clipped by 2 bases and J by 8 bases, with 12 bases between them. This CDR3 is built from 13 residues. The germline V gene has CDR1 SEHNR and CDR2 FQNEAQ (reference sequence).